This TCR beta chain comes out of a study of CD8 T cells in ankylosing spondylitis. Findings and limits, study-wide: Some motif variants were previously reported in reactive arthritis synovial fluid and blood. Reported data indicate significant enrichment of disease-linked clones within matched ankylosing spondylitis synovial fluid. About 8 highly homologous variants made up a TCR beta motif, and this motif appeared characteristic of ankylosing spondylitis blood.

This clonotype came up many times. Its antigen is unknown. MiXCR, run by TCRdb on the 5' RACE reads, gives a single entry per CDR3 protein. The sample has fewer than 500,000 distinct CDR3 sequences, 20% to 25% seen once. The CDR3 sequence is 14 residues long. The germline gives CDR1 SGHTA, CDR2 FQGNSA. The V and J ends lost 1 base and 7 bases, in that order; junction bases with no gene match: 7. Sequences were obtained from blood, either unsorted or a sorted T cell fraction (not recorded which). The sequence derives from a male donor with ankylosing spondylitis. The rearrangement joins TRBV7-2 to TRBJ2-7; 7 nucleotides line up with TRBD2. DNA for the CDR3: TGTGCCAGCAGCTTAGTTCTAGCGGATTATGAGCAGTACTTC. Protein product: CASSLVLADYEQYF.